This T cell receptor beta chain derives from a study of identical twins. Germline V gene lookup returns CDR1 WSHSY and CDR2 SAAADI. The CDR3 sequence is 14 residues long. V lost 6 bases and J 1 base, leaving 12 bases between the germline ends. TCRdb re-called the 5' RACE reads with MiXCR, one entry per CDR3 protein. Among hundreds of thousands of distinct CDR3 sequences listed, under 9% were seen once. The same specimen was also included in a second study, on yellow fever vaccine responses in identical twins.

The receptor was isolated from a woman under 30 in good health. This chain uses TRBV10-2 with TRBJ1-1; D uncertain. Input material: memory (CD45RO+) T cells sorted from blood. The CDR3 DNA reads as TGCGCCAGCAGGGGTTTTGGCAGGAACACTGAAGCTTTCTTT. Protein sequence: CASRGFGRNTEAFF.